One and the same sample provided the 18 T cell receptor beta chains below, sequenced in a study of T cells after yellow fever vaccination. TCRdb fed the 5' RACE reads into MiXCR, producing one record per CDR3 protein. Among around 610,000 distinct CDR3 sequences, roughly 12% were seen once, and the ten largest hold roughly 13%. Sequencing was performed on PBMCs, taken on the day of the yellow fever booster vaccination. The source of these receptors is a man under 40 who received the YFV17D yellow fever vaccine.

This clonotype has ten or more counts. This chain connects TRBV6-2 or TRBV6-3 to TRBJ2-1, with TRBD2 as a possible D gene (5 bases). The CDR3 contains 15 residues. The V gene's germline CDR1 is MNHEY and CDR2 SVGEGT. V was pared by 6 bases and J by 0 bases, with 12 bases between. CDR3 bases: TGTGCCAGCAGGGAGACTACGAGCTCCTACAATGAGCAGTTCTTC. Its translation: CASRETTSSYNEQFF.

This clonotype was counted only a few times. This chain connects TRBV5-4 to TRBJ2-3; 7 bases align to TRBD2. This CDR3 region has 15 residues. V lost 2 bases to trimming and J lost 4 bases; unmatched junction nucleotides: 7. From germline, CDR1 is SGHNT and CDR2 YYREEE (reference sequence). CDR3 amino acids: CASSFGTTPADTQYF. CDR3 bases: TGTGCCAGCAGCTTCGGGACTACTCCCGCAGATACGCAGTATTTT. The full variable domain, completed using reference TRBV5-4 and TRBJ2-3, is ETGVTQSPTHLIKTRGQQVTLRCSSQSGHNTVSWYQQALGQGPQFIFQYYREEENGRGNFPPRFSGLQFPNYSSELNVNALELDDSALYLCASSFGTTPADTQYFGPGTRLTVL.

This chain joins TRBV12-3 or TRBV12-4 and TRBJ1-3, with 7 nucleotides matching TRBD1. The CDR3 has 14 residues. With V trimmed by 5 bases and J by 2 bases, 3 bases remained unmatched. The CDR3 bases are TGTGCCAGCAGTGCAACAGGGGCTGGAAACACCATATATTTT. This encodes CASSATGAGNTIYF.

There are a few counts of this clonotype. The J gene is TRBJ2-2, the V gene TRBV7-2; D may be TRBD2 (6 bases). V lost 1 base, J lost 8 bases, and 11 bases lay in between. The CDR3 contains 14 residues. Germline V gene lookup returns CDR1 SGHTA and CDR2 FQGNSA. Here the CDR3 DNA reads TGTGCCAGCAGCTTAGAGGGAGGAGCGGGGGAGCTGTTTTTT. It encodes CASSLEGGAGELFF.

V and J are TRBV30 and TRBJ2-7, with 7 bases fitting TRBD1. Germline CDR1 and CDR2: GTSNPN and SVGIG (reference sequence). CDR3 size: 18 residues. V was clipped by 1 base and J by 2 bases; unmatched bases: 17. The CDR3 bases are TGTGCCTGGAGTGAGAACAGGGGTTTGGGATCGTCCGCCTACGAGCAGTACTTC. This encodes CAWSENRGLGSSAYEQYF.

This clonotype occurred once. The rearrangement links TRBV30 to TRBJ1-1, with a tentative D call TRBD1 (6 bases). CDR3 length: 13 amino acids. Germline CDR1 GTSNPN, CDR2 SVGIG (reference sequence). Deletions cut 3 bases from V and 3 bases from J, with 11 bases between. The CDR3 bases are TGTGCCTGGAGCGAAGGGGGGGACACTGAAGCTTTCTTT. This codes for CAWSEGGDTEAFF. Filled out from reference TRBV30 and TRBJ1-1, the complete variable domain reads SQTIHQWPATLVQPVGSPLSLECTVEGTSNPNLYWYRQAAGRGLQLLFYSVGIGQISSEVPQNLSASRPQDRQFILSSKKLLLSDSGFYLCAWSEGGDTEAFFGQGTRLTVV.

This clonotype was seen a handful of times. The genes are TRBV6-1 and TRBJ2-1, with TRBD2 identical over 7 bases. Germline V lookup: CDR1 MNHNS, CDR2 SASEGT. V lost 8 bases, J lost 7 bases, and 8 bases stayed unmatched. The CDR3 has 13 amino acids. CDR3 sequence (DNA): TGTGCCAGCCGGGCGGGAGTTGTGAATGAGCAGTTCTTC. It specifies CASRAGVVNEQFF.

This clonotype came up many times. The chain links TRBV6-2 or TRBV6-3 to TRBJ1-1; no reliable D call. Germline CDR1 and CDR2: MNHEY and SVGEGT. The CDR3 sequence is 13 residues long. Trimming pared 5 bases from V and 1 base from J, leaving 8 bases between. The CDR3 loop reads CASSRTANTEAFF. DNA of the CDR3: TGTGCCAGCAGTAGGACGGCGAACACTGAAGCTTTCTTT.

J is TRBJ1-4 and V is TRBV12-3 or TRBV12-4; D call uncertain. The CDR3 is made up of 14 amino acids. V was trimmed by 1 base and J by 13 bases, leaving 16 bases between them. The CDR3 bases are TGTGCCAGCAGTTTAGGCCCGAGCGTTAGAGGACTGTTTTTT. Encoded protein: CASSLGPSVRGLFF.

The chain recombines TRBV7-2 with TRBJ2-1, with D possibly TRBD1 on 6 matching bases. V was pared by 5 bases and J by 8 bases, with 16 bases between. The CDR3 is 14 amino acids. Germline CDR1 reads SGHTA; CDR2 reads FQGNSA. The CDR3: CASSLLGQMDEQFF. In DNA, the CDR3 is TGTGCCAGCAGCCTACTTGGACAGATGGATGAGCAGTTCTTC.

The chain has TRBV20-1 and TRBJ2-1; maybe TRBD2 (5 bases). Trimming shortened V by 3 bases and J by 0 bases, and 15 bases separated the two germline ends. This CDR3 contains 16 residues. The germline V gene encodes CDR1 DFQATT and CDR2 SNEGSKA (reference sequence). The CDR3 sequence is CSARTLGGRSYNEQFF. The CDR3 DNA reads as TGCAGTGCTAGGACCCTGGGCGGGCGCTCCTACAATGAGCAGTTCTTC.

This clonotype came up a few times. The chain is built from TRBV6-2 or TRBV6-3 and TRBJ2-1; maybe TRBD2 (6 bases). Trimming pared 5 bases from V and 9 bases from J, leaving 17 bases between. Germline CDR1 reads MNHEY; CDR2 reads SVGEGT. The CDR3 covers 14 residues. The CDR3 spells CASSPLGRDAEQFF. DNA for the CDR3: TGTGCCAGCAGTCCGCTAGGGCGGGACGCTGAGCAGTTCTTC.

Here the CDR3 DNA reads TGTGCCAGCAAGGAGACACTTCTTTTGCCCCGGAGCTCCTATAATTCACCCCTCCACTTT. It is translated as CASKETLLLPRSSYNSPLHF. The rearrangement links TRBV6-2 or TRBV6-3 to TRBJ1-6; no reliable D call. Trimming removed 7 bases from V and 0 bases from J, with 25 bases in between. This CDR3 has 20 amino acids. Germline CDR1 is MNHEY and CDR2 is SVGEGT.

This clonotype came up a few times. This chain links TRBV18 with TRBJ2-3; D gene uncertain. Trimming took 6 bases from V and 4 from J, leaving 14 bases between them. Germline CDR1 KGHSH, CDR2 LQKENI. The CDR3 loop spans 14 amino acids. The CDR3 sequence: CASSPLGVADTQYF. The CDR3 nucleotides read TGTGCCAGCTCTCCTCTTGGAGTCGCAGATACGCAGTATTTT.

This clonotype was seen more than once but under ten times. The V gene is TRBV6-5, the J gene TRBJ2-1; maybe TRBD2 (5 bases). Germline CDR1 reads MNHEY; CDR2 reads SVGAGI. The CDR3 sequence is 11 residues long. The CDR3 coding sequence is TGTGCAAGCGTGAGGGCCGGTGAGCAGTTCTTC. Amino acid sequence: CASVRAGEQFF.

The chain has TRBV9 and TRBJ2-3; D may be TRBD1 or TRBD2 (6 bases each). The CDR3 has 14 residues. CDR1 and CDR2 (germline): SGDLS, YYNGEE. Trimming removed 4 bases from V and 6 bases from J, with 15 bases in between. This CDR3 reads CASSSQGGHDTQYF. As DNA, the CDR3 is TGTGCCAGCAGCTCTCAAGGGGGGCATGATACGCAGTATTTT.

This clonotype was observed many times. The V call is TRBV3-1, the J call TRBJ2-2, with D tentatively TRBD1 (6 bases). Germline V lookup: CDR1 LGHDT, CDR2 YNNKEL (reference sequence). The CDR3 loop spans 15 amino acids. Trimming removed 1 base at V and 7 bases at J, with 13 bases between. The CDR3 here is CASSQGPGAIGELFF. The CDR3 DNA reads as TGTGCCAGCAGCCAAGGGCCAGGGGCTATCGGGGAGCTGTTTTTT.

This chain joins TRBV12-5 and TRBJ2-5, with 8 bases that match TRBD2. Trimming removed 4 bases from V and 4 bases from J; junction bases left unmatched: 8. CDR1 is LGHNT, CDR2 FRNRAP, per germline. The CDR3 spans 15 residues. The CDR3 nucleotides are TGTGCTAGTGGTTCCCCTAGTCGGGAGGGAGAGACCCAGTACTTC. It yields the protein CASGSPSREGETQYF.